Listed below are T cell receptor beta chains from one sample, sequenced in a study of blood T cell repertoires in COVID-19. Clones were sequenced by immunoSEQ multiplex PCR, and TCRdb holds only the in-frame ones, with some missing. This table holds over 200,000 clones, roughly 87% found once. The sequencing input was peripheral blood. Receptor source: a woman aged 18 to 35 who had recovered from COVID-19. The CDR3 runs from the conserved cysteine through the conserved F or W. D genes are given only for firm matches. Clone size, where shown, is once, few, many, or a class for clones that have expanded.

clone_size: -; d_call: -; j_call: TRBJ2-5; v_call: TRBV29-1; cdr3_nt: TGCAGCGTGGGGGGAGAGACCCAGTACTTC; cdr3_aa: CSVGGETQYF
clone_size: -; d_call: -; j_call: TRBJ2-1; v_call: TRBV3-1/TRBV3-2; cdr3_nt: TGTGCCAGCAGCCAAACGAGATACAATGAGCAGTTCTTC; cdr3_aa: CASSQTRYNEQFF
clone_size: -; d_call: -; j_call: TRBJ1-6; v_call: TRBV7-9; cdr3_nt: TGTGCCAGCAGCTTATGGATTCGACAGTATAATTCACCCCTCCACTTT; cdr3_aa: CASSLWIRQYNSPLHF
clone_size: -; d_call: -; j_call: TRBJ2-3; v_call: TRBV5-4; cdr3_nt: TGTGCCAGCAGCTGGGCAGCCGCCACAGATACGCAGTATTTT; cdr3_aa: CASSWAAATDTQYF
clone_size: -; d_call: -; j_call: TRBJ1-1; v_call: TRBV7-9; cdr3_nt: TGTGCCACCCGAAGGGGTACCACTGAAGCTTTCTTT; cdr3_aa: CATRRGTTEAFF
clone_size: once; d_call: -; j_call: TRBJ2-2; v_call: TRBV28; cdr3_nt: TGTGCCAGCAGTCCCGAGACAGCGAACACCGGGGAGCTGTTTTTT; cdr3_aa: CASSPETANTGELFF
clone_size: -; d_call: -; j_call: TRBJ2-1; v_call: TRBV3-1/TRBV3-2; cdr3_nt: TGTGCCAGCAGCCAAGTTATCAGGGGTGGCTCCTACAATGAGCAGTTCTTC; cdr3_aa: CASSQVIRGGSYNEQFF
clone_size: -; d_call: -; j_call: TRBJ2-1; v_call: TRBV10-1; cdr3_nt: TGCGCCAGCAGTGAGAGCGGAGGGAACAATGAGCAGTTCTTC; cdr3_aa: CASSESGGNNEQFF
clone_size: -; d_call: TRBD1; j_call: TRBJ1-1; v_call: TRBV9; cdr3_nt: TGTGCCAGCAGCGTAGGCTTCGACAGGCGGCAGGGGGCGCGGTTAACTGAAGCTTTCTTT; cdr3_aa: CASSVGFDRRQGARLTEAFF
clone_size: -; d_call: TRBD1; j_call: TRBJ1-2; v_call: TRBV24-1; cdr3_nt: TGTGCCACCAGTGAGCCCGGGACAGGGCAATTCGGCTACACCTTC; cdr3_aa: CATSEPGTGQFGYTF
clone_size: -; d_call: TRBD1; j_call: TRBJ2-7; v_call: TRBV25-1; cdr3_nt: TGTGCCAGCAGTGCGGGGACAGGATACGAGCAGTACTTC; cdr3_aa: CASSAGTGYEQYF
clone_size: -; d_call: TRBD2; j_call: TRBJ2-7; v_call: TRBV5-1; cdr3_nt: TGCGCCAGCAGCTTGGCTAGCGGGAGTTCCTACGAGCAGTACTTC; cdr3_aa: CASSLASGSSYEQYF
clone_size: -; d_call: -; j_call: TRBJ2-3; v_call: TRBV4-1; cdr3_nt: TGCGCCAGCAGCCAGACAGCAGGGGGGAGCACAGATACGCAGTATTTT; cdr3_aa: CASSQTAGGSTDTQYF
clone_size: -; d_call: TRBD2; j_call: TRBJ2-7; v_call: TRBV2; cdr3_nt: TGTGCCAGCAGTGAAGGGGCTAGCGGGAGGGGGTCCTACGAGCAGTACTTC; cdr3_aa: CASSEGASGRGSYEQYF
clone_size: -; d_call: TRBD2; j_call: TRBJ2-5; v_call: TRBV9; cdr3_nt: TGTGCCAGCAGCGTAGCTAGCGGGGGCATGGGTGAGACCCAGTACTTC; cdr3_aa: CASSVASGGMGETQYF
clone_size: -; d_call: TRBD1; j_call: TRBJ1-2; v_call: TRBV10-3; cdr3_nt: TGTGCCATCAGTGTAGGGTTGCAGGGGGTAGACGGCTACACCTTC; cdr3_aa: CAISVGLQGVDGYTF
clone_size: -; d_call: -; j_call: TRBJ2-1; v_call: TRBV27; cdr3_nt: TGTGCCAGCGATTCAGACCCCAGACAGTTCTACAATGAGCAGTTCTTC; cdr3_aa: CASDSDPRQFYNEQFF
clone_size: -; d_call: -; j_call: TRBJ2-5; v_call: TRBV5-4; cdr3_nt: TGTGCCAGCAGCCCTCAGGTAGGGACCCAGTACTTC; cdr3_aa: CASSPQVGTQYF
clone_size: -; d_call: -; j_call: TRBJ2-1; v_call: TRBV11-2; cdr3_nt: TGTGCCAGCAGCTTAGAAGGATCTAGCTCCTACAATGAGCAGTTCTTC; cdr3_aa: CASSLEGSSSYNEQFF
clone_size: once; d_call: -; j_call: TRBJ2-2; v_call: TRBV7-9; cdr3_nt: TGTGCCAGCAGCTTAGCGCGTAGCGGACCGAACACCGGGGAGCTGTTTTTT; cdr3_aa: CASSLARSGPNTGELFF
clone_size: -; d_call: -; j_call: TRBJ2-6; v_call: TRBV5-1; cdr3_nt: TGCGCCAGCAGCTTAGTTATCCGGTCTGGGGCCAACGTCCTGACTTTC; cdr3_aa: CASSLVIRSGANVLTF
clone_size: once; d_call: TRBD2; j_call: TRBJ2-7; v_call: TRBV7-2; cdr3_nt: TGTGCCAGCAGCTTAGGACTAGCGAGATACTACGAGCAGTACTTC; cdr3_aa: CASSLGLARYYEQYF
clone_size: -; d_call: -; j_call: TRBJ1-3; v_call: TRBV6-5; cdr3_nt: TGTGCCAGCAGTTACTCGGACTTCTCTGGAAACACCATATATTTT; cdr3_aa: CASSYSDFSGNTIYF
clone_size: -; d_call: -; j_call: TRBJ1-3; v_call: TRBV25-1; cdr3_nt: TGTGCCAGCAGTGAATATAAGCCCACAGGCGATACTGGAAACACCATATATTTT; cdr3_aa: CASSEYKPTGDTGNTIYF
clone_size: few; d_call: -; j_call: TRBJ1-2; v_call: TRBV5-4; cdr3_nt: TGTGCCAGCAGCTTAGGCGGTCCCTATGGCTACACCTTC; cdr3_aa: CASSLGGPYGYTF
clone_size: once; d_call: TRBD2; j_call: TRBJ2-1; v_call: TRBV13; cdr3_nt: TGTGCCAGCAGCTTGACTAGCGGACCCTACAATGAGCAGTTCTTC; cdr3_aa: CASSLTSGPYNEQFF
clone_size: -; d_call: -; j_call: TRBJ2-7; v_call: TRBV19; cdr3_nt: TGTGCCAGTAGTATAGGAGAGGCCTACGAGCAGTACTTC; cdr3_aa: CASSIGEAYEQYF
clone_size: few; d_call: TRBD1; j_call: TRBJ2-7; v_call: TRBV19; cdr3_nt: TGTGCCAGTAGTGAAGGGACAGGTCGGGGTTACGAGCAGTACTTC; cdr3_aa: CASSEGTGRGYEQYF
clone_size: -; d_call: TRBD2; j_call: TRBJ2-3; v_call: TRBV7-3; cdr3_nt: TGTGCCAGCAGCTCGACTAGCGGGAGTTCAGATACGCAGTATTTT; cdr3_aa: CASSSTSGSSDTQYF
clone_size: -; d_call: TRBD2; j_call: TRBJ2-7; v_call: TRBV2; cdr3_nt: TGTGCCAGCAGAGACACCGGGACTAGCGGAGAATTGGACTACGAGCAGTACTTC; cdr3_aa: CASRDTGTSGELDYEQYF
clone_size: -; d_call: -; j_call: TRBJ2-1; v_call: TRBV7-9; cdr3_nt: TGTGCCAGCAGCCCCCACTTAAATGAGCAGTTCTTC; cdr3_aa: CASSPHLNEQFF
clone_size: -; d_call: TRBD1; j_call: TRBJ1-5; v_call: TRBV5-8; cdr3_nt: TGTGCCAGCAGCCCCGTGCAGGGGGCATGGCAGCCCCAGCATTTT; cdr3_aa: CASSPVQGAWQPQHF
clone_size: once; d_call: -; j_call: TRBJ2-7; v_call: TRBV7-2; cdr3_nt: TGTGCCAGCAGCTTAGTCGCTGGGGCCGAGCAGTACTTC; cdr3_aa: CASSLVAGAEQYF
clone_size: -; d_call: -; j_call: TRBJ1-2; v_call: TRBV5-1; cdr3_nt: TGCGCCAGCAGCCCCGGGGAGGGGACCTCCTATGGCTACACCTTC; cdr3_aa: CASSPGEGTSYGYTF
clone_size: -; d_call: -; j_call: TRBJ2-7; v_call: TRBV3-1/TRBV3-2; cdr3_nt: TGTGCCAGCAGCCAAGATACGGGGTTGCTCTCCTACGAGCAGTACTTC; cdr3_aa: CASSQDTGLLSYEQYF
clone_size: -; d_call: -; j_call: TRBJ2-7; v_call: TRBV18; cdr3_nt: TGTGCCAGCTCACCGGCTAGCGCAATCATCTCCTACGAGCAGTACTTC; cdr3_aa: CASSPASAIISYEQYF
clone_size: -; d_call: -; j_call: TRBJ1-2; v_call: TRBV5-1; cdr3_nt: TGCGCCAGCAGCCCGTCCACAGGTAGCTATGGCTACACCTTC; cdr3_aa: CASSPSTGSYGYTF
clone_size: -; d_call: -; j_call: TRBJ1-2; v_call: TRBV2; cdr3_nt: TGTGCCAGCAGTGAGGAGCGGGCAGCGTATTCTGACTACACCTTC; cdr3_aa: CASSEERAAYSDYTF
clone_size: -; d_call: -; j_call: TRBJ1-2; v_call: TRBV12-3/TRBV12-4; cdr3_nt: TGTGCCAGCAGTTTTGGGGGGTCTGGCTACACCTTC; cdr3_aa: CASSFGGSGYTF
clone_size: once; d_call: TRBD2; j_call: TRBJ2-1; v_call: TRBV3-1/TRBV3-2; cdr3_nt: TGTGCCAGCAGCCAACTTAGCGGGAGTTCCTACAATGAGCAGTTCTTC; cdr3_aa: CASSQLSGSSYNEQFF
clone_size: -; d_call: -; j_call: TRBJ2-2; v_call: TRBV7-9; cdr3_nt: TGTGCCAGCAGCTTAGGAGTCGGGGAGCTGTTTTTT; cdr3_aa: CASSLGVGELFF
clone_size: -; d_call: TRBD1; j_call: TRBJ2-3; v_call: TRBV24-1; cdr3_nt: TGTGCCACCAGTGACTCCGACAGGGTGACAGATACGCAGTATTTT; cdr3_aa: CATSDSDRVTDTQYF
clone_size: -; d_call: TRBD1; j_call: TRBJ1-1; v_call: TRBV14; cdr3_nt: TGTGCCAGCAGCCTGACAGGGGGGGTCACTGAAGCTTTCTTT; cdr3_aa: CASSLTGGVTEAFF
clone_size: -; d_call: -; j_call: TRBJ1-1; v_call: TRBV19; cdr3_nt: TGTGCCAGTAGTAGACAGATACGAAGCACTGAAGCTTTCTTT; cdr3_aa: CASSRQIRSTEAFF
clone_size: -; d_call: TRBD1; j_call: TRBJ1-3; v_call: TRBV18; cdr3_nt: TGTGCCAGCTCACCAACGGGACAGTCTGGAAACACCATATATTTT; cdr3_aa: CASSPTGQSGNTIYF
clone_size: -; d_call: TRBD2; j_call: TRBJ2-3; v_call: TRBV20-1; cdr3_nt: TGCAGTGCTAGTCGAACTAGCGGGAGGTATAGCACAGATACGCAGTATTTT; cdr3_aa: CSASRTSGRYSTDTQYF
clone_size: -; d_call: -; j_call: TRBJ1-5; v_call: TRBV12-3/TRBV12-4; cdr3_nt: TGTGCCAGCAGTCCCCGGTCTAATCAGCCCCAGCATTTT; cdr3_aa: CASSPRSNQPQHF
clone_size: -; d_call: -; j_call: TRBJ2-3; v_call: TRBV15; cdr3_nt: TGTGCCACCAGCAGAGGGTCGGACGGGAGTTCAGATACGCAGTATTTT; cdr3_aa: CATSRGSDGSSDTQYF
clone_size: -; d_call: TRBD2; j_call: TRBJ2-7; v_call: TRBV29-1; cdr3_nt: TGCAGCGCTCTAGCGGGAGGGAAAACCTACGAGCAGTACTTC; cdr3_aa: CSALAGGKTYEQYF
clone_size: -; d_call: -; j_call: TRBJ1-3; v_call: TRBV5-1; cdr3_nt: TGCGCCAGCAGGAACAGTATTAATGGAAACACCATATATTTT; cdr3_aa: CASRNSINGNTIYF
clone_size: -; d_call: -; j_call: TRBJ2-1; v_call: TRBV7-3; cdr3_nt: TGTGCCAGCAGCTCCAAAGCGGGCCCGCAGTTCTTC; cdr3_aa: CASSSKAGPQFF
clone_size: -; d_call: -; j_call: TRBJ1-5; v_call: TRBV7-6; cdr3_nt: TGTGCCAGCAGCTTAGGACAAGATCAGCCCCAGCATTTT; cdr3_aa: CASSLGQDQPQHF
clone_size: once; d_call: -; j_call: TRBJ1-5; v_call: TRBV19; cdr3_nt: TGTGCCAGTAGTATTGTGGGGGGACAGCCCCAGCATTTT; cdr3_aa: CASSIVGGQPQHF